The clone carrying this T cell receptor beta chain occurred many times. Using its own MiXCR run on the reads, TCRdb lists one record per CDR3 protein. The table includes 480,000 or so distinct CDR3 sequences, roughly 12% detected once. This entry is derived from a study of T cell repertoires in cytomegalovirus infection. Sequencing was done on a sample of PBMCs. This receptor was identified in a human donor in good health (CMV status not recorded). Some clones in this sample may be carry-over from other donors' samples.

The CDR3 nucleotides are TGTGCCAGCAGTGATCTAGAGAACACTGAAGCTTTCTTT. It encodes CASSDLENTEAFF. The chain has TRBV2 and TRBJ1-1; no reliable D call. Per the germline V gene, CDR1 is SNHLY and CDR2 is FYNNEI. V gave up 3 bases and J gave up 1 base, with 6 bases separating them. The CDR3 is 13 residues long.